Each of the 12 T cell receptor beta chains below was sequenced from the same sample in a study of PD-L1 blockade in urothelial cancer. Sequencing was performed with immunoSEQ multiplex PCR; in TCRdb, only in-frame clones are kept and a portion is missing. The data contain more than 70,000 clones, around 90% of them singletons. The material sequenced was PBMCs, taken around atezolizumab (anti-PD-L1) treatment. The receptors originated from a man aged 55 to 70 with urothelial cancer.

The chain joins TRBV7-9 to TRBJ1-1; 10 bases fit TRBD1. The CDR3 sequence is 17 residues long. J was trimmed by 3 bases and V by 5 bases; bases with no gene match: 12. In germline, CDR1 is SEHNR, CDR2 FQNEAQ (reference sequence). CDR3 sequence (DNA): TGTGCCAGCAGCCTAGGGGACAGGGGCCCCCTTGACACTGAAGCTTTCTTT. It yields the protein CASSLGDRGPLDTEAFF.

This chain uses TRBV27 with TRBJ2-3; 10 nucleotides match TRBD1. The CDR3 has 16 residues. The junction had 2 bases not matched to a gene; V was cut back by 2 bases and J by 0 bases. Germline assignment: CDR1 MNHEY and CDR2 SMNVEV (reference sequence). The DNA for the CDR3 is TGTGCCAGCAGTTTACGGGGACAGGGGAGCACAGATACGCAGTATTTT. Encoded protein: CASSLRGQGSTDTQYF.

This sequence joins TRBV25-1 and TRBJ2-2; possibly TRBD1 for D (5 bases). Per germline, CDR1 MGHDK and CDR2 SYGVNS. Trimming cost V 6 bases and J 0 bases, with 8 bases left between them. This CDR3 comprises 14 residues. The CDR3 DNA is TGTGCCAGCAGGACAGATACGAACACCGGGGAGCTGTTTTTT. It translates to CASRTDTNTGELFF.

The CDR3 protein is CASGSSGSSYEQYF. The CDR3 coding sequence is TGTGCCAGTGGGTCAAGCGGGAGCTCCTACGAGCAGTACTTC. The chain combines TRBV19 with TRBJ2-7, with 8 bases lining up with TRBD2. Losses at the gene ends were 8 bases for V and 0 bases for J; bases not matched to a gene: 6. The CDR3 has 14 amino acids. The germline V gene encodes CDR1 LNHDA and CDR2 SQIVND (reference sequence). The complete variable domain, with remaining parts taken from reference TRBV19 and TRBJ2-7, reads DGGITQSPKYLFRKEGQNVTLSCEQNLNHDAMYWYRQDPGQGLRLIYYSQIVNDFQKGDIAEGYSVSREKKESFPLTVTSAQKNPTAFYLCASGSSGSSYEQYFGPGTRLTVT.

This clone was seen only once. The chain is built from TRBV18 and TRBJ1-5, with D perhaps TRBD1 (6 bases). In germline, CDR1 is KGHSH, CDR2 LQKENI. The CDR3 runs to 15 residues. Trimming removed 6 bases from V and 4 bases from J, with 16 bases in between. The CDR3 nucleotides read TGTGCCAGCTCCCCGACAGGACCAATTAATCAGCCCCAGCATTTT. Encoded protein: CASSPTGPINQPQHF.

The rearrangement links TRBV5-1 to TRBJ2-5, with a weak D call TRBD1 (5 bases). V was clipped by 0 bases and J by 0 bases, with 6 bases between them. The CDR3 length is 14 residues. In germline, CDR1 is SGHRS, CDR2 YFSETQ. CDR3 nucleotides: TGCGCCAGCAGCTTGGGACAGAACCAAGAGACCCAGTACTTC. Its protein is CASSLGQNQETQYF. The full variable domain, completed using reference TRBV5-1 and TRBJ2-5, is KAGVTQTPRYLIKTRGQQVTLSCSPISGHRSVSWYQQTPGQGLQFLFEYFSETQRNKGNFPGRFSGRQFSNSRSEMNVSTLELGDSALYLCASSLGQNQETQYFGPGTRLLVL.

The rearrangement joins TRBV5-4 to TRBJ2-1; 10 positions match TRBD1. V was pared by 6 bases and J by 5 bases, with 8 bases of the junction left unmatched. There are 15 residues in the CDR3. Per germline, CDR1 SGHNT and CDR2 YYREEE (reference sequence). The CDR3 reads CASNKGGQGNNEQFF. As DNA, the CDR3 is TGTGCCAGCAACAAAGGGGGACAGGGGAACAATGAGCAGTTCTTC.

The chain recombines TRBV5-4 with TRBJ1-1, with TRBD1 matching 10 bases. Trimming cost V 3 bases and J 5 bases; bases outside gene matches: 13. CDR3 length: 17 residues. Germline V gene lookup returns CDR1 SGHNT and CDR2 YYREEE (reference sequence). For the CDR3, the DNA is TGTGCCAGCAGCTGGGAGGTAGGGGGACAGGGGTTAACTGAAGCTTTCTTT. Its protein product is CASSWEVGGQGLTEAFF.

This clone is a singleton in its sample. The chain couples TRBV6-6 to TRBJ2-2; perhaps TRBD2 as D (5 bases). Between the trimmed V and J ends, which lost 8 bases and 3 bases, there was a span of 7 bases. CDR1 and CDR2 (germline): MNHNY, SVGAGI (reference sequence). The CDR3 totals 12 residues. CDR3 sequence reads: CASGEYTGELFF. The DNA of the CDR3 is TGTGCCAGCGGGGAGTACACCGGGGAGCTGTTTTTT.

The J gene is TRBJ2-1, the V gene TRBV19, with D perhaps matching TRBD1 (6 bases). The germline CDR1 and CDR2 sequences are LNHDA and SQIVND (reference sequence). This CDR3 has 17 amino acids. Trimming left V 5 bases short and J 2 bases short, with 19 bases between. In DNA form, the CDR3 reads TGTGCCAGTAGTCCCCGCGGCGCAGGGGCGACCTACAATGAGCAGTTCTTC. Translating gives CASSPRGAGATYNEQFF.

The chain combines TRBV7-9 with TRBJ2-3; D not resolved. The CDR3 is made up of 12 amino acids. Germline CDR1 and CDR2: SEHNR and FQNEAQ (reference sequence). Trimming left V 0 bases short and J 6 bases short, with 4 bases between. For the CDR3, the DNA is TGTGCCAGCAGCTTAGCCCTCGATACGCAGTATTTT. As protein: CASSLALDTQYF.

The chain combines TRBV4-3 with TRBJ1-4; D call uncertain. The ends were cut back, 0 bases at V and 8 bases at J, with 10 bases in the middle. CDR3 length: 14 amino acids. Germline V gene sequence: CDR1 LGHNA, CDR2 YSLEER. CDR3 coding DNA: TGCGCCAGCAGCCAAGAGTCGGCGGGGGAAAAACTGTTTTTT. Translation: CASSQESAGEKLFF.